The source of this T cell receptor beta chain is a study of blood T cell repertoires in COVID-19. The overall study: PBMCs, B-cell-depleted T cells, or T cells provided the cDNA or gDNA that made up the material.

TCRdb's copy holds only in-frame clones and misses some; the assay was immunoSEQ multiplex PCR. This table holds some 220,000 clones, 70% to 90% found once. Trimming at V came to 2 bases and at J to 2 bases, leaving 6 bases not matched to a gene. The CDR3 contains 16 residues. The TCR comes from a woman aged 18-30 years who had recovered from COVID-19. The sample comprised peripheral blood. This chain connects TRBV5-3 to TRBJ2-1, with 8 bases that match TRBD2. TRBV5-3 is an ORF, with its function uncertain. Here the CDR3 reads CARSLSFSGTYNEQFF. CDR3 sequence (DNA): TGTGCCAGAAGCTTAAGTTTTAGCGGGACCTACAATGAGCAGTTCTTC.